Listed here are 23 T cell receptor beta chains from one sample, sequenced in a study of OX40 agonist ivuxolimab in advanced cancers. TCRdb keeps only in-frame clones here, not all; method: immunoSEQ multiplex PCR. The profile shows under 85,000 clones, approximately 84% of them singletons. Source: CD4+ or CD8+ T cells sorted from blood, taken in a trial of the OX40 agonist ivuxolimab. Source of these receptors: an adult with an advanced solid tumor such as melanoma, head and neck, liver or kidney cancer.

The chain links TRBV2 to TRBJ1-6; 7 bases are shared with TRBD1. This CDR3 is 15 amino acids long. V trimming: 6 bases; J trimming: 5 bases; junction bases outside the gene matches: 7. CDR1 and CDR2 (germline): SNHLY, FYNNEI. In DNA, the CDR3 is TGTGCCAGCAGGCCGCTGGGACAGCATAATTCACCCCTCCACTTT. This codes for CASRPLGQHNSPLHF.

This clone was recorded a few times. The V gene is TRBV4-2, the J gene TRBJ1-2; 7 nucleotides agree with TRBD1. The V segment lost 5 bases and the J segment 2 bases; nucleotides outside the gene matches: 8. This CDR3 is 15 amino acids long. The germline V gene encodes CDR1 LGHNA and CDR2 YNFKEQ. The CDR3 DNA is TGTGCCAGCAGCTTTAGGGGGCAGGGGAACTATGGCTACACCTTC. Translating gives CASSFRGQGNYGYTF.

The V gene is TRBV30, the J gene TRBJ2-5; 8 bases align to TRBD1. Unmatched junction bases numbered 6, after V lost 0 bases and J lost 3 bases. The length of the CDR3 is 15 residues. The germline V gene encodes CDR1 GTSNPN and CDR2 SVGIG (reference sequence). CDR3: CAWSVSQGAKETQYF. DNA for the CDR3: TGTGCCTGGAGTGTATCGCAGGGGGCGAAAGAGACCCAGTACTTC.

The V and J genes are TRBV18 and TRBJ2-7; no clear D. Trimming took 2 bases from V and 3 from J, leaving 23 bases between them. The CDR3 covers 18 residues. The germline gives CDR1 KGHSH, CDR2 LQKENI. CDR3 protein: CASSPTIYSRFGDYEQYF. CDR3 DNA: TGTGCCAGCTCACCAACTATATATAGCCGCTTTGGGGACTACGAGCAGTACTTC.

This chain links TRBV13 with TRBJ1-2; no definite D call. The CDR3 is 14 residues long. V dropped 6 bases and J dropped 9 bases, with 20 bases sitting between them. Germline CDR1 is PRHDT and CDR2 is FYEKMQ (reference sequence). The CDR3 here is CASSPGAGMGSYTF. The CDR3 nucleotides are TGTGCCAGCAGTCCAGGAGCCGGGATGGGGAGCTACACCTTC.

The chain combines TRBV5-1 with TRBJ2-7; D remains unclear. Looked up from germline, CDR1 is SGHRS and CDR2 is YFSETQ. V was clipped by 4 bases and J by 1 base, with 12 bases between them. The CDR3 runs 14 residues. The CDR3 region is CASSGLTPSYEQYF. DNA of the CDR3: TGCGCCAGCAGCGGCTTGACACCTTCCTACGAGCAGTACTTC.

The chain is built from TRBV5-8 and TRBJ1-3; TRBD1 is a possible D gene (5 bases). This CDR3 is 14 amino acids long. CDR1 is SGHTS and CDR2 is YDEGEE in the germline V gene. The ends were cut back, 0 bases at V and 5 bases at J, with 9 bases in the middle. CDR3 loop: CASSLDRSRNTIYF. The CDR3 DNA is TGTGCCAGCAGCTTGGACAGGTCCCGAAACACCATATATTTT. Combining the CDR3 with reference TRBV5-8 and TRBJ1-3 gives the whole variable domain EAGVTQSPTHLIKTRGQQATLRCSPISGHTSVYWYQQALGLGLQFLLWYDEGEERNRGNFPPRFSGRQFPNYSSELNVNALELEDSALYLCASSLDRSRNTIYFGEGSWLTVV.

DNA of the CDR3: TGTGCCAGCAGCTTAGGGGACAGACTCAATCAGCCCCAGCATTTT. The encoded protein is CASSLGDRLNQPQHF. V is TRBV7-2 and J is TRBJ1-5, with 7 bases matching TRBD1. The CDR3 is 15 residues long. Germline CDR1 reads SGHTA; CDR2 reads FQGNSA. The V segment lost 1 base and the J segment 3 bases; nucleotides outside the gene matches: 3.

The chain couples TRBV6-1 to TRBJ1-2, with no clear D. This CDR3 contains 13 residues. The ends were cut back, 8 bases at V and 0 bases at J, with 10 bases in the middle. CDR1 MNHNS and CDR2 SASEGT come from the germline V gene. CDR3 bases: TGTGCCAGCCAAAGGGCCTCTAACTATGGCTACACCTTC. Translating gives CASQRASNYGYTF.

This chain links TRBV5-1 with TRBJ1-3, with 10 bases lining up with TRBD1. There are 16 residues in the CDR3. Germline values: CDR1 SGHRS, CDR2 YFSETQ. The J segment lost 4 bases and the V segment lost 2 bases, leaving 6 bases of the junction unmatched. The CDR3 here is CASSFNGQGGGNTIYF. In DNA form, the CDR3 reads TGCGCCAGCAGCTTCAACGGACAGGGGGGAGGAAACACCATATATTTT.

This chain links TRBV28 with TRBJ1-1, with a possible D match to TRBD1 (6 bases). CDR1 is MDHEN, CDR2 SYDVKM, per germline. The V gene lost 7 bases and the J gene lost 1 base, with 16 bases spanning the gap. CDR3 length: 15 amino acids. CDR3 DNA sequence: TGTGCCAGCAATACCATGGGAGGGGGGAACACTGAAGCTTTCTTT. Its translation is CASNTMGGGNTEAFF.

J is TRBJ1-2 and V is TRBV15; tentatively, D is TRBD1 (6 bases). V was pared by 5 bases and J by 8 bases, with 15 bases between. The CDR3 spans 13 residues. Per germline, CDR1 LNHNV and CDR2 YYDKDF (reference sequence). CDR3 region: CATSPIKGGGYTF. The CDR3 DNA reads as TGTGCCACCAGCCCGATTAAGGGGGGCGGCTACACCTTC.

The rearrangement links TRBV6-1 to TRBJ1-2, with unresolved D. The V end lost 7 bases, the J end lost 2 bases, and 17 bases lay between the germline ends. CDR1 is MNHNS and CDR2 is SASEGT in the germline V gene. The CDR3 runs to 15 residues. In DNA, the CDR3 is TGTGCCAGCAACAGACGGACCCCCCCCAACTATGGCTACACCTTC. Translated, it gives CASNRRTPPNYGYTF.

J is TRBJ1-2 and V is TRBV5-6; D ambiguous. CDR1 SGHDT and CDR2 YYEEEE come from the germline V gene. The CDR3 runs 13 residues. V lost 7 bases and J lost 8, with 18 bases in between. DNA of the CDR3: TGTGCCAGCGGGAAGTTTGCCGGAGAGGGCTACACCTTC. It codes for CASGKFAGEGYTF.

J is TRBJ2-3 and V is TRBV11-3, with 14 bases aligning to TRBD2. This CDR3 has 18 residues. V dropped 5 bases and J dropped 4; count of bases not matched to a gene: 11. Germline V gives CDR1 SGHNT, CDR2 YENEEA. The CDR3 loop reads CASSHGLAGGRGPDTQYF. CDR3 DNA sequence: TGTGCCAGCAGCCACGGACTAGCGGGAGGTCGTGGCCCAGATACGCAGTATTTT.

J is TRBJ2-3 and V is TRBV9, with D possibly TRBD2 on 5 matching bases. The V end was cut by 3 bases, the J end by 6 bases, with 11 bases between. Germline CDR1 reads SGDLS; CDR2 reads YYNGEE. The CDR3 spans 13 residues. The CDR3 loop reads CASSALARDTQYF. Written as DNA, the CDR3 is TGTGCCAGCAGCGCCCTAGCCCGGGATACGCAGTATTTT.

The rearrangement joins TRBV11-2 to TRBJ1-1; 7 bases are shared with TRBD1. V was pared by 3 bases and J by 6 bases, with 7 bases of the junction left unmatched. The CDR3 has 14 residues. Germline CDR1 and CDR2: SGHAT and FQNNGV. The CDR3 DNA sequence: TGTGCCAGCAGCTTCGCCGGGACAGTTCCTGAAGCTTTCTTT. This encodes CASSFAGTVPEAFF.

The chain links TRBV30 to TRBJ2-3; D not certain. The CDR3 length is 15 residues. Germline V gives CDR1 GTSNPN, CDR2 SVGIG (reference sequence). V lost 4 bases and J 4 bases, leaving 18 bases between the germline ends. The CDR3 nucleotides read TGTGCCTGGAAAGGAAAGCGATCCTTCGCAGATACGCAGTATTTT. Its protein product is CAWKGKRSFADTQYF.

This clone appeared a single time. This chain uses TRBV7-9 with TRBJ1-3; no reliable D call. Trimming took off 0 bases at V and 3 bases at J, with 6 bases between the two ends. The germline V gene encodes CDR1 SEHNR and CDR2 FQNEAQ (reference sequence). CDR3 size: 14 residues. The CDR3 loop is CASSLAAGGNTIYF. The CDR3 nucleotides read TGTGCCAGCAGCTTAGCGGCAGGTGGAAACACCATATATTTT.

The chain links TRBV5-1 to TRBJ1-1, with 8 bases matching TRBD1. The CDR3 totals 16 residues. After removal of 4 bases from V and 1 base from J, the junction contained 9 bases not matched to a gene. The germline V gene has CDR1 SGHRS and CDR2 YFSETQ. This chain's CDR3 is CASSGISGTGNTEAFF. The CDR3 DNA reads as TGCGCCAGCAGCGGAATATCCGGGACAGGGAACACTGAAGCTTTCTTT.

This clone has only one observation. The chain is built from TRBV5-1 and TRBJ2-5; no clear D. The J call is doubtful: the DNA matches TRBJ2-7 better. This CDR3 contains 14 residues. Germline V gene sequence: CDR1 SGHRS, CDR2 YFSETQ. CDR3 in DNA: TGCGCCAGCAGCTTGGGAACAGTAATCTACGAGCAGTACTTC. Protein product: CASSLGTVIYEQYF.

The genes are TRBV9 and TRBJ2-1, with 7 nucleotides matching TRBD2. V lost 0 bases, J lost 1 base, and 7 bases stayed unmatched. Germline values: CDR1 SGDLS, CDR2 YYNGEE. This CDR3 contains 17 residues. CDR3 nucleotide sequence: TGTGCCAGCAGCGTAGCCGGGAGGTCTCAATCCTACAATGAGCAGTTCTTC. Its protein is CASSVAGRSQSYNEQFF.

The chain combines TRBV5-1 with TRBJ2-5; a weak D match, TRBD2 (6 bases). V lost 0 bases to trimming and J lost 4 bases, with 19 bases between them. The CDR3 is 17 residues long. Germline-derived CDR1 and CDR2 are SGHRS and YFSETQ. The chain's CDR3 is CASSLAGWGELGETQYF. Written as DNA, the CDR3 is TGCGCCAGCAGCTTGGCCGGATGGGGGGAGCTGGGAGAGACCCAGTACTTC. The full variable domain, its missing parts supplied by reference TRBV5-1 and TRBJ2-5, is KAGVTQTPRYLIKTRGQQVTLSCSPISGHRSVSWYQQTPGQGLQFLFEYFSETQRNKGNFPGRFSGRQFSNSRSEMNVSTLELGDSALYLCASSLAGWGELGETQYFGPGTRLLVL.